The source of this T cell receptor beta chain is a study of shared T cell receptors in the human thymus (dated by TCRdb to the early 2020s). The study in broad terms: The study examined how the human thymus generates shared, self-reactive T-cell receptor alpha chains.

This clone was seen a handful of times. It has no known antigen specificity. Base qualities were left out, and no much larger clone turns up one base away. CDR1 and CDR2 are drawn from the germline V gene: SGDLS, YYNGEE. The CDR3 sequence holds 16 residues, the cysteine and phenylalanine included. Just CDR3 DNA is preserved here, 48 bases in frame from base 1. V was cut back by 0 bases and J by 1 base, leaving a gap of 13 bases between them. Library preparation was by the immunoSEQ multiplex PCR assay. TCRdb's version of the immuneACCESS table is confined to in-frame rearrangements and falls short of the full clone set. An unresolved V gene accounts for under half of the shortfall where checked; the remainder is of unknown origin. The sample includes 700,000 or so clones, with 80% to 90% observed a single time. Of the sample, 0.0095% to 0.011% falls within the top ten clones. This same sample was also part of a study on human thymus T cells. As described in the second report: Donors were immunologically healthy infants undergoing open corrective cardiac surgery for congenital heart defects in Finland. Thymus tissue was collected as surgical resects that were removed during corrective cardiac surgery. Usage of V and J gene segments appeared to be biased in both the thymic and the peripheral blood repertoires. Highly overlapping thymic TCR repertoires among unrelated individuals were reported in the related research. The study used roughly 8 infant thymus samples plus four related peripheral blood samples to characterize TCR alpha and beta repertoires. The infant donors were about 7 to 250 days old, and the cohort included over 5 males and two females. Thymocytes were released mechanically from tissue and stored at -70 °C as pellets of about 9-32 million cells. A QIAsymphony instrument was used to extract genomic DNA from frozen cell pellets. The immunoSEQ multiplex PCR assay was used to amplify the TCRB and TCRAD loci from a standardized amount of quality-controlled genomic DNA. The V(D)J region was spanned by amplicons of a length sufficient to cover the CDR3 and to identify V and J genes. Amplicon sequencing was performed on an Illumina platform through the commercial immunoSEQ service. Corrections for primer bias and sequencing errors followed previously described methods, while TCRAD and TCRB definitions were based on the IMGT database. Repertoires were analysed with immunoSEQ Analyzer 3.0 and VDJTools, covering basic statistics, V/J segment usage, diversity estimates, rarefaction and pairwise overlap. Diversity was estimated using the Chao1, ChaoE, Efron-Thisted, Shannon and inverse Simpson indices, and was also estimated on datasets down-sampled to the size of the smallest sample. Repertoire overlap was determined by strict matching of CDR3 nucleotide sequence, V gene and J gene, and Jaccard-based multidimensional scaling clustering was applied. On average, roughly 800,000 unique TCRB clonotypes were obtained from thymus samples, compared with about 84,000 from blood samples.

This clonotype originated in a girl under two years old with a congenital heart defect. Donor details come from another sample of the same person, matched by shared clones. Rearrangement joined TRBV9 to TRBJ2-5; TRBD1 is possibly the D segment (5 matching bases). Sequencing input: thymocytes. The nucleotides read TGTGCCAGCAGCGTAGATCCCCGACAGACCCAAGAGACCCAGTACTTC. Its translation reads: CASSVDPRQTQETQYF.